This TCR beta chain comes out of a study of blood T cell repertoires in COVID-19. One Seattle source followed patients from active infection through their disease course. In the original workflow: Amplification of reference gene primers provided the estimated nucleated cell counts. Profiled with immunoSEQ multiplex PCR; TCRdb holds only in-frame clones, not every one. D and trimming were read from the DNA, whereas the V and J calls and clone size are those reported in that table. The sample comprises around 470,000 clones, approximately 89% of which are singletons, and 0.9% rests with the top ten. This TCR derives from a man aged 18-30 years with COVID-19, enrolled during active disease. Sequences were obtained from peripheral blood.

This CDR3 reads CASSRDRGANEQFF. CDR3 in DNA: TGTGCCAGTAGTCGGGACAGGGGGGCGAATGAGCAGTTCTTC. The gene calls are TRBV19 and TRBJ2-1; 11 nucleotides match TRBD1. V lost 5 bases, J lost 7 bases, and 4 bases stayed unmatched. CDR3 size: 14 residues. Germline values: CDR1 LNHDA, CDR2 SQIVND (reference sequence).